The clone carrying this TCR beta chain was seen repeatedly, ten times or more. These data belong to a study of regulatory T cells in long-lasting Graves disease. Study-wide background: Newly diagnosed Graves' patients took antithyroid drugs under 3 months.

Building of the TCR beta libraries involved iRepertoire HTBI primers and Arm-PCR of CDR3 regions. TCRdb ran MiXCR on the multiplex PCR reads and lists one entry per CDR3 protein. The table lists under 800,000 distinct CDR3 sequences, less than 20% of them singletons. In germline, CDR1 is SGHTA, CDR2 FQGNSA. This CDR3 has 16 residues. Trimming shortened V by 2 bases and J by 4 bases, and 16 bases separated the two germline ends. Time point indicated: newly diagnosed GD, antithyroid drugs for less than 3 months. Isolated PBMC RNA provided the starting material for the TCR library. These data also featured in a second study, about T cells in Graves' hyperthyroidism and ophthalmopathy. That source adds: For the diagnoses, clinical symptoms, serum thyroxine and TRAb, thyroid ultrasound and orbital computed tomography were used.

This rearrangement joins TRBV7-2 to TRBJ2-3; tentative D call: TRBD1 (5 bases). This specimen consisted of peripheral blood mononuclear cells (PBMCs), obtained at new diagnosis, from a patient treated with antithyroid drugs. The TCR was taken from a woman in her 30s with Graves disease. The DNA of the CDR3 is TGTGCCAGCAGCTTAAGTGCGGTTAGGGGTCCAGATACGCAGTATTTT. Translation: CASSLSAVRGPDTQYF.